This record covers a single T cell receptor (beta chain). Antigen unknown. V was trimmed by 1 base and J by 0 bases, leaving 3 bases between them. Germline lookup yields CDR1 SGHDN and CDR2 FVKESK. CDR3 length: 13 residues. Regarding treatment: around 19 received Ad26.COV2.S at low or high dose, single or two shots; about 5 received placebo; per-sample allocation not given. Specimens were obtained on day 63 following the first vaccine or placebo injection. This entry comes from a study of Ad26.COV2.S vaccination and SARS-CoV-2 variants. In the study overall: Trial arm assignment for the donor was COV1001 Ad26.COV2.S. Notes on the study in general: Spike-specific TCR breadth was greater after Ad26.COV2.S than placebo.

TCRdb's table, derived via immunoSEQ multiplex PCR, lists solely in-frame clones and lacks some. The sample holds 300,000 to 350,000 clones; 80% to 90% are singletons and the top ten take roughly 5%. The sample consisted of peripheral blood, taken in a trial of Ad26.COV2.S vaccine versus placebo. The receptor was derived from a person between 18 and 65 years old who received the Ad26.COV2.S COVID-19 vaccine or a placebo. The chain combines TRBV14 with TRBJ1-1; D is undetermined. DNA for the CDR3: TGTGCCAGCAGCCAAGTTTTGAACACTGAAGCTTTCTTT. Translated, it gives CASSQVLNTEAFF.